One T cell receptor (beta chain) is described in this entry. The antigen remains unidentified. This table comes from immunoSEQ multiplex PCR, and its TCRdb copy is limited to in-frame clones, with some not included. The table lists about 140,000 clones, about 91% of them singletons. The data originate from a study of T cell responses to AZD1222 COVID-19 vaccine. General observations from the study: Spike-wide coverage was observed for vaccine-associated CD4 TCRs, with dominant responses at 160-218 and 743-854.

CDR3 length: 20 amino acids. The germline V gene has CDR1 MGHRA and CDR2 YSYEKL. Trimming cost V 1 base and J 0 bases; bases outside gene matches: 10. The input for sequencing was peripheral blood, taken 28 days after the second AZD1222 dose. The rearrangement joins TRBV4-1 to TRBJ1-3, with TRBD1 identical over 12 bases. The receptor was derived from an adult who received the AZD1222 COVID-19 vaccine. The CDR3 sequence: CASSQAGTGGRKSSGNTIYF. The CDR3 DNA reads TGCGCCAGCAGCCAAGCGGGGACAGGGGGCCGAAAGAGCTCTGGAAACACCATATATTTT.